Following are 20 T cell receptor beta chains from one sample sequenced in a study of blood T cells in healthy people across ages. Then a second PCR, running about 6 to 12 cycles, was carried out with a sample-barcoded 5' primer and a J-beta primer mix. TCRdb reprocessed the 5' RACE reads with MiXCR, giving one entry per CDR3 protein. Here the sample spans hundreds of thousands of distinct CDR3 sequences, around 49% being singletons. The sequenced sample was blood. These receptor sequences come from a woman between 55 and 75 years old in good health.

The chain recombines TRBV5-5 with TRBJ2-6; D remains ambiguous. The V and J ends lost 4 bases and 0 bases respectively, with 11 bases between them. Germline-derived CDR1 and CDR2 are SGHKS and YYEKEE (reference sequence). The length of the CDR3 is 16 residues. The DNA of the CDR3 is TGTGCCAGCAGCCGCAATATTGCCTCTGGGGCCAACGTCCTGACTTTC. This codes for CASSRNIASGANVLTF.

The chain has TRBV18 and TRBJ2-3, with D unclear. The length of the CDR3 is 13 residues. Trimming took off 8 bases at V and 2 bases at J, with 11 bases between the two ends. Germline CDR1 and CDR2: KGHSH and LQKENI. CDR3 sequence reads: CASVAGNTDTQYF. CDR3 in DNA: TGTGCCAGCGTGGCCGGCAACACAGATACGCAGTATTTT.

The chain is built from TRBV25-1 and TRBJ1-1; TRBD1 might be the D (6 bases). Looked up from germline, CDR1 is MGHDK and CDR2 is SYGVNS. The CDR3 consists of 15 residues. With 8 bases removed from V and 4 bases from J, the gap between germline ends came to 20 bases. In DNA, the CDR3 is TGTGCCAGCTCTCGGGGGGGCTCGGTTTTCACTGAAGCTTTCTTT. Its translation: CASSRGGSVFTEAFF.

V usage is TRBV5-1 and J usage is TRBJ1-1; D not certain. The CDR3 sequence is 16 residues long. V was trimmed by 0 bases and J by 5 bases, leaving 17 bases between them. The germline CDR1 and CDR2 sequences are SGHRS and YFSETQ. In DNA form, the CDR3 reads TGCGCCAGCAGCTTGGAGTCCACACCCTTGGGTACTGAAGCTTTCTTT. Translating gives CASSLESTPLGTEAFF.

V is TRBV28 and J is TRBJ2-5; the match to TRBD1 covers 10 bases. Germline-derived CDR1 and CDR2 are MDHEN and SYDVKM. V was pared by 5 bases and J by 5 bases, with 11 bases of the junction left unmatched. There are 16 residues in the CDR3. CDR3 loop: CASSTAGQGVSETQYF. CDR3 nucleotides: TGTGCCAGCAGTACCGCCGGACAGGGGGTATCGGAGACCCAGTACTTC. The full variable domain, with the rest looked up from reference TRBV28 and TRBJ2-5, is DVKVTQSSRYLVKRTGEKVFLECVQDMDHENMFWYRQDPGLGLRLIYFSYDVKMKEKGDIPEGYSVSREKKERFSLILESASTNQTSMYLCASSTAGQGVSETQYFGPGTRLLVL.

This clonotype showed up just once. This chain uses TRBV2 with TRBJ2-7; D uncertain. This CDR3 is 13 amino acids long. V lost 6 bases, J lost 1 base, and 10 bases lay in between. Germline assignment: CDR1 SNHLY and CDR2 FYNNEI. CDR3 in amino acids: CASRKDRSYEQYF. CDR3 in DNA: TGTGCCAGCAGAAAAGACCGATCCTACGAGCAGTACTTC.

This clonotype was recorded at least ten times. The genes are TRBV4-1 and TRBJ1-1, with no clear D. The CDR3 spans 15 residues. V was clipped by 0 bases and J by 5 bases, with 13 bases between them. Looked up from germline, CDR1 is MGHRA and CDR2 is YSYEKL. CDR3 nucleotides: TGCGCCAGCAGCCAAGATCACGGGAGGAGGACTGAAGCTTTCTTT. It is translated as CASSQDHGRRTEAFF.

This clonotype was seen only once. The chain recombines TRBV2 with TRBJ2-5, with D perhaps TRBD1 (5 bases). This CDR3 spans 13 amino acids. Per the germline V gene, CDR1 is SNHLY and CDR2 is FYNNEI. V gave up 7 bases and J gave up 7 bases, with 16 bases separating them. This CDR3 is CASTSEPQGTQYF. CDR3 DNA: TGTGCCAGCACCAGCGAGCCCCAGGGGACCCAGTACTTC.

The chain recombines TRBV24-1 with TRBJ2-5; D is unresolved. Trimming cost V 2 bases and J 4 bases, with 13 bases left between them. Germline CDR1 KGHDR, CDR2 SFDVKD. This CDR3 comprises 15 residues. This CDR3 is CATSDSGDWGETQYF. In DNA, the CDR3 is TGTGCCACCAGTGATTCTGGGGATTGGGGAGAGACCCAGTACTTC.

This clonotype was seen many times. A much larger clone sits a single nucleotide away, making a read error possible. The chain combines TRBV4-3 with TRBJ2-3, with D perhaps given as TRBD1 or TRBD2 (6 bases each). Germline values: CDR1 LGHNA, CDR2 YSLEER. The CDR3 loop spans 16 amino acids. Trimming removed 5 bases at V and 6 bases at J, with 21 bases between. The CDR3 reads CASSSNGGPRADTQYF. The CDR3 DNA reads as TGCGCCAGCAGCTCCAATGGGGGGCCCCGGGCGGATACGCAGTATTTT.

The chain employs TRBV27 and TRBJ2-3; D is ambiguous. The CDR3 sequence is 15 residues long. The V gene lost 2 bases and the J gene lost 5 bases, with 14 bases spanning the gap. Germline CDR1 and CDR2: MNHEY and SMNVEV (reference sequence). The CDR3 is CASSLGKSVGDTQYF. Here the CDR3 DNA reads TGTGCCAGCAGTTTAGGGAAGTCGGTTGGAGATACGCAGTATTTT.

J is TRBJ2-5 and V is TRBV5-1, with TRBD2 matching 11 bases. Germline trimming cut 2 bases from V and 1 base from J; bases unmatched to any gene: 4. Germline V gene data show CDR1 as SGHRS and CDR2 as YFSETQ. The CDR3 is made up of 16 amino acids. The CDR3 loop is CASSLSGTSGQETQYF. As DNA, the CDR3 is TGCGCCAGCAGCTTATCCGGGACTAGCGGCCAAGAGACCCAGTACTTC. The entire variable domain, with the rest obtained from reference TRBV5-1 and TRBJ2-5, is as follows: KAGVTQTPRYLIKTRGQQVTLSCSPISGHRSVSWYQQTPGQGLQFLFEYFSETQRNKGNFPGRFSGRQFSNSRSEMNVSTLELGDSALYLCASSLSGTSGQETQYFGPGTRLLVL.

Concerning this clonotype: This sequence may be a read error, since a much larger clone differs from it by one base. The CDR3 spells CSARDSGASGYEQYF. For the CDR3, the DNA is TGCAGTGCTAGAGATTCGGGGGCTAGCGGCTACGAGCAGTACTTC. V is TRBV20-1 and J is TRBJ2-7, with D possibly TRBD2 on 7 matching bases. V lost 0 bases and J lost 3, with 15 bases in between. Per the germline V gene, CDR1 is DFQATT and CDR2 is SNEGSKA (reference sequence). The CDR3 length is 15 residues.

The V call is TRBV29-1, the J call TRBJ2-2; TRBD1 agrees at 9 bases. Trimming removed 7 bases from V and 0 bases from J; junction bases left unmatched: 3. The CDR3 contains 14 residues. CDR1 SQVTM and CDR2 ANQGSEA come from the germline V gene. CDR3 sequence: CSGTGGANTGELFF. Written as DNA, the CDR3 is TGCAGCGGAACAGGGGGCGCGAACACCGGGGAGCTGTTTTTT.

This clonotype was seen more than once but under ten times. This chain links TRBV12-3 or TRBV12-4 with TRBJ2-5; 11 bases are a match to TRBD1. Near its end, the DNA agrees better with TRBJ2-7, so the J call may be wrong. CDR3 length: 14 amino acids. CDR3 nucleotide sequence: TGTGCCAGCAGTATCGGGACAGGGGGTCACGAGCAGTACTTC. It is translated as CASSIGTGGHEQYF.

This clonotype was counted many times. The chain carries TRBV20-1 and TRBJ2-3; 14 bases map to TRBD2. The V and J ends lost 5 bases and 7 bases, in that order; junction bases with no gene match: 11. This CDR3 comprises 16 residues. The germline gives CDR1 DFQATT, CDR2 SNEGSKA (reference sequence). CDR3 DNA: TGCAGTGCTTGGACTAGCGGGAGGTTCAGGGACAATACGCAGTATTTT. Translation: CSAWTSGRFRDNTQYF.

CDR3 loop: CASSQRLADYYEQYF. As DNA, the CDR3 is TGTGCCAGCAGCCAAAGACTAGCGGATTACTACGAGCAGTACTTC. This chain links TRBV4-2 with TRBJ2-4, with 9 nucleotides matching TRBD2. The J call may be wrong; the DNA end is better matched by TRBJ2-7. The germline CDR1 and CDR2 sequences are LGHNA and YNFKEQ. CDR3 length: 15 residues.

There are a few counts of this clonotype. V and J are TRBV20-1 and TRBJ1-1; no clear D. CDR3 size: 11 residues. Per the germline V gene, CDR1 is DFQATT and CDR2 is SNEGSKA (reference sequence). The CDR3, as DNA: TGCAGCGCCCACTGGAACACTGAAGCTTTCTTT. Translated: CSAHWNTEAFF.

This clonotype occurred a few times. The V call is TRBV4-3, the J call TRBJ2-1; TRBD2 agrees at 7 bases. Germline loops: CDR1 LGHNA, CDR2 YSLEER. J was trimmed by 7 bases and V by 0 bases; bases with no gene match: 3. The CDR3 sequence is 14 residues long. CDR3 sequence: CASSQEPAGNEQFF. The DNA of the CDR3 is TGCGCCAGCAGCCAAGAACCAGCGGGGAATGAGCAGTTCTTC.

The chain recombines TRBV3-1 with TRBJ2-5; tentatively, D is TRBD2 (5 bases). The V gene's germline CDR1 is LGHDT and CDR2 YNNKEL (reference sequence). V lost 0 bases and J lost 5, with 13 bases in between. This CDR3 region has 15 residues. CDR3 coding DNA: TGTGCCAGCAGCCAAGAAGGGATGGGAGATGAGACCCAGTACTTC. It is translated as CASSQEGMGDETQYF.